This record covers a single T cell receptor beta chain. The germline CDR1 and CDR2 sequences are DFQATT and SNEGSKA (reference sequence). V lost 0 bases to trimming and J lost 6 bases; unmatched junction nucleotides: 5. The CDR3 contains 15 residues. Via MiXCR, TCRdb re-called the RT-PCR reads, giving one row per CDR3 protein. The table records approximately 720,000 distinct CDR3 sequences, around 14% of them present only once. The sample was memory CD4+ T cells from blood. The TCR comes from a female donor in good health, serving as a healthy control. V is TRBV20-1 and J is TRBJ1-6; 7 nucleotides line up with TRBD1. The CDR3 sequence is CSARDGRGLNSPLHF. The CDR3 nucleotides are TGCAGTGCTAGAGATGGGAGGGGGCTTAATTCACCCCTCCACTTT.